This T cell receptor beta chain was recorded in a study of blood T cell repertoires in COVID-19. Per the germline V gene, CDR1 is LNHDA and CDR2 is SQIVND (reference sequence). The germline V and J ends were trimmed by 10 bases and 0 bases, with 16 bases remaining between them. This CDR3 is 15 amino acids long. Repertoires were generated with immunoSEQ multiplex PCR, while TCRdb's copy carries only in-frame clones and drops some. The sample has some 250,000 clones; about 86% are singletons. Seattle enrolled patients during active infection and tracked them longitudinally. This chain connects TRBV19 to TRBJ1-3, with a possible D match to TRBD1 (5 bases). Sequenced: peripheral blood. This TCR was recovered from a woman in her twenties or thirties with COVID-19, enrolled during active disease. CDR3 region: CATRRRDHSGNTIYF. The CDR3 DNA reads as TGTGCCACTAGAAGGAGGGACCACTCTGGAAACACCATATATTTT.